The source of this T cell receptor (beta chain) is a study of T cells in Graves' hyperthyroidism and ophthalmopathy. Study conclusions and caveats: Blood samples included most of the expanded thyroid clonotypes exceeding 0.001.

A remark on this clonotype: The antigen is not known.

V was pared by 2 bases and J by 6 bases, with 11 bases between. Germline CDR1 MGHDK, CDR2 SYGVNS. The CDR3 totals 13 residues. Patients with uncontrolled infections, other autoimmune diseases, pregnancy or lactation were excluded. The diagnoses drew upon clinical symptoms, serum thyroxine and TRAb, thyroid ultrasound and orbital computed tomography. The source material, RNA transcripts, was used to amplify TCR beta CDR3 regions. A set of HTBI primers served as the primers for a first-round RT-PCR of the TCR CDR3. In TCRdb, the multiplex PCR reads were re-called with MiXCR into one record per CDR3 protein. The sample has approximately 560,000 distinct CDR3 sequences; about 43% are singletons.

The chain carries TRBV25-1 and TRBJ2-7; tentative D call: TRBD1 (6 bases). Sequences were obtained from peripheral blood or thyroid tissue (not recorded which). The receptor comes from a woman under 30 with Graves' hyperthyroidism. Written as DNA, the CDR3 is TGTGCCAGCAGTGAAGGGGGCGGCGGCGAGCAGTACTTC. The encoded protein is CASSEGGGGEQYF.